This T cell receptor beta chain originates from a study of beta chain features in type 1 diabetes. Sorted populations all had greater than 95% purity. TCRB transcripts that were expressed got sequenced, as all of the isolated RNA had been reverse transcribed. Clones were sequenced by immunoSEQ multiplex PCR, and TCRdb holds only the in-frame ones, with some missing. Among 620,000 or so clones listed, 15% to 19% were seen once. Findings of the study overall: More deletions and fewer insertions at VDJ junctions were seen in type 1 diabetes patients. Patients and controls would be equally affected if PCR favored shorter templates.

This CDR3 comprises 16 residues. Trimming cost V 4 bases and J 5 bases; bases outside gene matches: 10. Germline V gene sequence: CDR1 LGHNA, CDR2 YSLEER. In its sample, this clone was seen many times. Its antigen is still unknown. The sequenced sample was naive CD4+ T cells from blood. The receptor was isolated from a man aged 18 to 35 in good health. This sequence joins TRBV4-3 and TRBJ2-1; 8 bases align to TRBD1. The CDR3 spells CASSPHGQGANNEQFF. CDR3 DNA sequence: TGCGCCAGCAGCCCTCATGGGCAGGGGGCCAACAATGAGCAGTTCTTC.